Sequencing of this TCR beta chain was carried out in a study of blood T cell repertoires in COVID-19. The overall study: Samples came from the United States, Italy and Spain, spanning acute and convalescent COVID-19. Sources were T cells, B-cell-depleted T cells, or PBMCs; the material itself was cDNA or gDNA.

The method was immunoSEQ multiplex PCR; TCRdb's version includes in-frame clones alone and lacks a portion of them. The table has around 67,000 clones, about 83% seen once; the top ten hold about a third. Germline CDR1 and CDR2: MNHEY and SVGAGI. The V segment lost 0 bases and the J segment 4 bases; nucleotides outside the gene matches: 5. The CDR3 is 16 residues long. The source material was peripheral blood. The chain recombines TRBV6-5 with TRBJ2-1, with 8 bases lining up with TRBD2. The clonotype originates from a man between 65 and 79 years old with acute or convalescent COVID-19. CDR3 nucleotide sequence: TGTGCCAGCAGTTACTCGATTGCGGGAGGTTACAATGAGCAGTTCTTC. Encoded protein: CASSYSIAGGYNEQFF.